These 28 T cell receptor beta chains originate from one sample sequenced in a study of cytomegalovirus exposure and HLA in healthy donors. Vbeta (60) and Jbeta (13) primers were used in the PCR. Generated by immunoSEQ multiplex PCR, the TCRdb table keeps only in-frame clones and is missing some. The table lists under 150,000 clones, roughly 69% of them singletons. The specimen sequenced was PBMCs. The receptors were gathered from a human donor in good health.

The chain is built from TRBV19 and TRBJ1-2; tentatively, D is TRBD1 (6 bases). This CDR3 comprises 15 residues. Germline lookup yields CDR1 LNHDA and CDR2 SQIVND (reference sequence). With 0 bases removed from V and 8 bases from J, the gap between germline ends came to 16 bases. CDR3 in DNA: TGTGCCAGTAGTATAGACTGGGGGCGAACATCCGGCTACACCTTC. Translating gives CASSIDWGRTSGYTF.

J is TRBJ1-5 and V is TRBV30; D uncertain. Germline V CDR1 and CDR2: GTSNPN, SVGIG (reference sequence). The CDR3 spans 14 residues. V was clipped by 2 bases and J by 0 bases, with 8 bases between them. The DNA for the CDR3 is TGTGCCTGGAGTCCCGTTTTTAGCAATCAGCCCCAGCATTTT. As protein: CAWSPVFSNQPQHF.

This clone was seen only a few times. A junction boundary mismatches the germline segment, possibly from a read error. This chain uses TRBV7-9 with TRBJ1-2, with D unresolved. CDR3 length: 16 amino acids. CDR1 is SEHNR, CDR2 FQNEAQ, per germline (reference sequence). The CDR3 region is CSSSFGPGSTNYGYTF. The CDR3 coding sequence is TGTTCCAGCAGCTTTGGGCCGGGATCCACTAACTATGGCTACACCTTC.

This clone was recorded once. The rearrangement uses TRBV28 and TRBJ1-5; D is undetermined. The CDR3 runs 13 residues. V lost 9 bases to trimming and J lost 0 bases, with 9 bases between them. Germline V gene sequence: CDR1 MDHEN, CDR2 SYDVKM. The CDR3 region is CASRKYSNQPQHF. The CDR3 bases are TGTGCCAGTCGTAAATATAGCAATCAGCCCCAGCATTTT. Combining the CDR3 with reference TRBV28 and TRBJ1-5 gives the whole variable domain DVKVTQSSRYLVKRTGEKVFLECVQDMDHENMFWYRQDPGLGLRLIYFSYDVKMKEKGDIPEGYSVSREKKERFSLILESASTNQTSMYLCASRKYSNQPQHFGDGTRLSIL.

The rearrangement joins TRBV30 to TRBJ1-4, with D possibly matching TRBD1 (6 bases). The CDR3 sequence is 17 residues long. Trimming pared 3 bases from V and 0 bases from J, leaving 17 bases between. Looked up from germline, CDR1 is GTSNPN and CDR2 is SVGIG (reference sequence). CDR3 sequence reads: CAWSLTRGSATNEKLFF. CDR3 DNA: TGTGCCTGGAGCCTCACAAGGGGGAGTGCAACTAATGAAAAACTGTTTTTT.

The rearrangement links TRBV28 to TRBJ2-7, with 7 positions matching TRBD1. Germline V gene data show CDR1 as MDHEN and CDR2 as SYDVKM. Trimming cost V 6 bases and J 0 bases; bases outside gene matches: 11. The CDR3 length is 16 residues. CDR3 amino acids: CASRRQGDSSSYEQYF. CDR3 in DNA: TGTGCCAGCAGGCGACAGGGTGATTCCTCCTCCTACGAGCAGTACTTC.

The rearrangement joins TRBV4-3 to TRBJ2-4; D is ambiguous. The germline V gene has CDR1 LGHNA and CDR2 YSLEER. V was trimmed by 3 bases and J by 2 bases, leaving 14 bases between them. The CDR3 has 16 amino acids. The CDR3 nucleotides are TGCGCCAGCAGCCACTCAAGCGCGTCTCCCAAAAACATTCAGTACTTC. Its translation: CASSHSSASPKNIQYF.

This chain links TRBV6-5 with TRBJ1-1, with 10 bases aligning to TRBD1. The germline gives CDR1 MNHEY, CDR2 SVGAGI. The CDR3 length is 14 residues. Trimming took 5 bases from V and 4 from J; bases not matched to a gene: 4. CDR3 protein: CASSLWTGGTEAFF. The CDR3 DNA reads TGTGCCAGCAGTCTATGGACAGGGGGCACTGAAGCTTTCTTT.

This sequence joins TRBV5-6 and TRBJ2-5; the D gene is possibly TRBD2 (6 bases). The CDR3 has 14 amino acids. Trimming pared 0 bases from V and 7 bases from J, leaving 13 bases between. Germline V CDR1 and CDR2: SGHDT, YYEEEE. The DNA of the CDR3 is TGTGCCAGCAGCTTGGGAGGTCCCGGGGGGACCCAGTACTTC. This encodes CASSLGGPGGTQYF.

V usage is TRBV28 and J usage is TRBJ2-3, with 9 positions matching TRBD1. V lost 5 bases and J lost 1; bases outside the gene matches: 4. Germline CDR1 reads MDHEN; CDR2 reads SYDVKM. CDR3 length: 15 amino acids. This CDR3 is CASSVRDRGTDTQYF. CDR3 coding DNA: TGTGCCAGCAGTGTCCGGGACAGGGGCACAGATACGCAGTATTTT.

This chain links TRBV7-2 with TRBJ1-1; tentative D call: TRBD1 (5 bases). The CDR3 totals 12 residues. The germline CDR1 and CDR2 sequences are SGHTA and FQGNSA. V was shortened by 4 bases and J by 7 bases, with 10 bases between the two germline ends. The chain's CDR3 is CASSSQTVEAFF. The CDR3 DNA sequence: TGTGCCAGCAGCTCCCAGACAGTTGAAGCTTTCTTT.

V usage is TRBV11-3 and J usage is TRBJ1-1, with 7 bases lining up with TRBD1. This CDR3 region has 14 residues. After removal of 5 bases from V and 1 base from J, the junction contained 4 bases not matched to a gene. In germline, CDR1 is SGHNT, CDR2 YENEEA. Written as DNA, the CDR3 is TGTGCCAGCAGCGCCGGGACAGCGAACACTGAAGCTTTCTTT. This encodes CASSAGTANTEAFF.

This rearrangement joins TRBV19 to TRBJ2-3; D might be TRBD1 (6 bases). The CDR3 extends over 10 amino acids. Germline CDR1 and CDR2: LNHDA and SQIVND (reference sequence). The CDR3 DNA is TGTAGCAGGGGAACAGATACGCAGTATTTT. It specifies CSRGTDTQYF.

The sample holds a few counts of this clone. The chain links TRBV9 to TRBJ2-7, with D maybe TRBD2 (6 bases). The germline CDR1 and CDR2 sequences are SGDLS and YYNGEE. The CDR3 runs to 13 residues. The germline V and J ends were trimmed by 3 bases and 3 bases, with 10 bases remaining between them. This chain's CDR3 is CASSGSGSYEQYF. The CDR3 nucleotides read TGTGCCAGCAGCGGCTCCGGGAGCTACGAGCAGTACTTC.

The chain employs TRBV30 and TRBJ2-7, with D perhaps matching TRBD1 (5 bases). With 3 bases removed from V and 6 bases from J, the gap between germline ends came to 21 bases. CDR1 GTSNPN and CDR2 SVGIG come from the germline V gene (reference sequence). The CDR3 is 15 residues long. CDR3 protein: CAWRIAGRKGFEQYF. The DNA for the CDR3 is TGTGCCTGGAGGATAGCAGGGCGTAAGGGGTTCGAGCAGTACTTC.

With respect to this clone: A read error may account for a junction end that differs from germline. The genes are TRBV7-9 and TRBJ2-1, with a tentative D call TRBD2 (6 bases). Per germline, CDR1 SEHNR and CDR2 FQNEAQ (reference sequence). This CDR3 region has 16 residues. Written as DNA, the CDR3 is TGTTCCAGCAGCTCAACCGGGACTCAAAGGGCCAATGAGCAGTTCTTC. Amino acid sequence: CSSSSTGTQRANEQFF.

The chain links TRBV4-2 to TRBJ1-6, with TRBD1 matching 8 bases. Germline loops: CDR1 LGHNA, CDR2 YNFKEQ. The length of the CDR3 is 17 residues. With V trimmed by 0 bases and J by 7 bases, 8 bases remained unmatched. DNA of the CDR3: TGTGCCAGCAGCCAAGAGCGGCAGGGGGCGAGCAATTCACCCCTCCACTTT. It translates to CASSQERQGASNSPLHF.

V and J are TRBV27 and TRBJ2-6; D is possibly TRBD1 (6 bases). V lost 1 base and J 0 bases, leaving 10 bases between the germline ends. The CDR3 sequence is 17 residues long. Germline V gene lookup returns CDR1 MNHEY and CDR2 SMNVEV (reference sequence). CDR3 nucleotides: TGTGCCAGCAGTTTATTTAGGGGGAACTCTGGGGCCAACGTCCTGACTTTC. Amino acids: CASSLFRGNSGANVLTF.

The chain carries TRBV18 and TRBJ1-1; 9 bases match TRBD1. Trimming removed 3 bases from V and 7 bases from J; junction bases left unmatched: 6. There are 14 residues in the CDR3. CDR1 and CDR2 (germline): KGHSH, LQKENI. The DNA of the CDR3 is TGTGCCAGCTCACCGGGACAGGGCCTACTTGAAGCTTTCTTT. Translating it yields CASSPGQGLLEAFF.

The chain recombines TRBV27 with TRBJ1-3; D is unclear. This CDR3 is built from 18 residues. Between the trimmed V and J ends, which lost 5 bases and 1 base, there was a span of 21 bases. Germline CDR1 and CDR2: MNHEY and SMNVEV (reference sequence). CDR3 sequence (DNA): TGTGCCAGCAGTAAAAGGCCCCTTCAACTGGAGTCTGGAAACACCATATATTTT. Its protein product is CASSKRPLQLESGNTIYF.

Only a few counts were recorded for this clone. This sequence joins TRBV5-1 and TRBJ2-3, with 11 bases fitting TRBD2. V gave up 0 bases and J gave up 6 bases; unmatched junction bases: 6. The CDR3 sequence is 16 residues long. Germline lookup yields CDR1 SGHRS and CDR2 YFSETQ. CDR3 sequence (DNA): TGCGCCAGCAGCTTGGAGGGTAGCGGGAGGGCGGATACGCAGTATTTT. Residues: CASSLEGSGRADTQYF.

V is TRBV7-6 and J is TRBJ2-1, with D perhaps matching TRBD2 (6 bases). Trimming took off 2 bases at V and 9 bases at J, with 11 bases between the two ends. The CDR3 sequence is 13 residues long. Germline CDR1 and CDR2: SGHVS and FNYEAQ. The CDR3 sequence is CASSLIWGVEQFF. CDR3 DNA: TGTGCCAGCAGCTTAATCTGGGGGGTTGAGCAGTTCTTC.

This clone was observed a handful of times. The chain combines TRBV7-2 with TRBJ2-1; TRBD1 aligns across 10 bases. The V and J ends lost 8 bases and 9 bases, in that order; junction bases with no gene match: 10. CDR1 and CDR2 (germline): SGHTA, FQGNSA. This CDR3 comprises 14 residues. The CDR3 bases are TGTGCCAGCCACCGGGACAGGGGAGTCGGTGAGCAGTTCTTC. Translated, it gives CASHRDRGVGEQFF.

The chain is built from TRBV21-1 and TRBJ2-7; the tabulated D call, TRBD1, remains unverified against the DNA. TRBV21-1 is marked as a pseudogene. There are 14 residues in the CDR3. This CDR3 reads CASSKGRRVYEQYF. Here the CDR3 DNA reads TGTGCCAGCAGCAAAGGCCGCAGGGTCTACGAGCAGTACTTC.

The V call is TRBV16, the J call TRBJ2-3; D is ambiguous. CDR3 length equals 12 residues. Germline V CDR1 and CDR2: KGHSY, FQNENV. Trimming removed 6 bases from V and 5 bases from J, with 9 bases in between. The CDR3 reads CASSSLLDTQYF. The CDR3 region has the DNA TGTGCCAGCAGTTCCCTTCTAGATACGCAGTATTTT.

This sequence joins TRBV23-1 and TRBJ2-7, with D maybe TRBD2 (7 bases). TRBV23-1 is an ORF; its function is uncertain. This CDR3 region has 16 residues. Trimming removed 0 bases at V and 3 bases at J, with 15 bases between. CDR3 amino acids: CASSQSGGEKVYEQYF. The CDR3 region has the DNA TGCGCCAGCAGTCAATCAGGGGGGGAAAAGGTCTACGAGCAGTACTTC.

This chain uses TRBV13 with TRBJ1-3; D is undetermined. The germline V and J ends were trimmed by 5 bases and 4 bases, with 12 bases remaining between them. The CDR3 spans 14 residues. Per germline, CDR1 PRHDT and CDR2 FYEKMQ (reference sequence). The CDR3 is CASSSAPGGNTIYF. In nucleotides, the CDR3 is TGTGCCAGCAGCAGCGCCCCCGGGGGAAACACCATATATTTT.

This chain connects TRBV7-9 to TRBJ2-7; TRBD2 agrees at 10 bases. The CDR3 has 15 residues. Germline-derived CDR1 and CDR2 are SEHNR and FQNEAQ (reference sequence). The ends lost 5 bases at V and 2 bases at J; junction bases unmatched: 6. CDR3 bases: TGTGCCAGCAGCCCGCTAGCGGGAGTGACCTACGAGCAGTACTTC. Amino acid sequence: CASSPLAGVTYEQYF. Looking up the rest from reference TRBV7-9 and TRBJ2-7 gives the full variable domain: DTGVSQNPRHKITKRGQNVTFRCDPISEHNRLYWYRQTLGQGPEFLTYFQNEAQLEKSRLLSDRFSAERPKGSFSTLEIQRTEQGDSAMYLCASSPLAGVTYEQYFGPGTRLTVT.